Below, 32 T cell receptor beta chains from the same sample are listed, as sequenced in a study of Ad26.COV2.S vaccination and SARS-CoV-2 variants. Treatment reported: roughly 18 received Ad26.COV2.S at low or high dose, single or two shots; several received placebo; per-sample allocation not given. Specimen acquisition occurred on day 63 following the initial vaccine or placebo injection. Clones were sequenced by immunoSEQ multiplex PCR, and TCRdb holds only the in-frame ones, with some missing. The table includes 330,000 or so clones, 85% to 90% detected once. Material: peripheral blood, obtained in a trial of Ad26.COV2.S vaccine versus placebo. The receptors originated from a person aged 18-60 years who received the Ad26.COV2.S COVID-19 vaccine or a placebo.

This clone appeared a single time. The same CDR3 arises from other DNA sequences in this sample as well. This chain joins TRBV6-2 or TRBV6-3 and TRBJ2-7, with D unresolved. This CDR3 is 16 amino acids long. Germline lookup yields CDR1 MNHEY and CDR2 SVGEGT. Trimming cost V 6 bases and J 7 bases, with 25 bases left between them. The CDR3 bases are TGTGCCAGCAGCCCTTCCATGCCCCGGTCGGTGAGGGAGCAGTACTTC. Amino acids: CASSPSMPRSVREQYF.

The J gene is TRBJ1-1, the V gene TRBV4-3, with D unclear. CDR1 and CDR2 from the germline V gene are LGHNA and YSLEER. The CDR3 totals 16 residues. V was cut by 1 base and J by 1 base, with 13 bases left in between. The CDR3 DNA reads as TGCGCCAGCAGCCAAGCCTTTACCGGGCCGAACACTGAAGCTTTCTTT. Its protein is CASSQAFTGPNTEAFF.

The V gene is TRBV5-1, the J gene TRBJ2-3; no firm D call. The CDR3 totals 16 residues. CDR1 SGHRS and CDR2 YFSETQ come from the germline V gene. Trimming pared 0 bases from V and 2 bases from J, leaving 13 bases between. The CDR3 here is CASSLAMGIYTDTQYF. The CDR3 DNA follows: TGCGCCAGCAGCTTGGCCATGGGGATCTACACAGATACGCAGTATTTT.

The chain uses TRBV10-3 and TRBJ1-1; tentative D call: TRBD1 (6 bases). The ends were cut back, 8 bases at V and 1 base at J, with 14 bases in the middle. Germline assignment: CDR1 ENHRY and CDR2 SYGVKD. This CDR3 has 14 residues. The CDR3 loop reads CAIEKGGSNTEAFF. The CDR3 DNA reads TGTGCCATCGAAAAAGGGGGATCGAACACTGAAGCTTTCTTT.

The chain uses TRBV19 and TRBJ1-1, with D unclear. Trimming shortened V by 2 bases and J by 2 bases, and 12 bases separated the two germline ends. The germline V gene has CDR1 LNHDA and CDR2 SQIVND (reference sequence). The CDR3 consists of 15 residues. The chain's CDR3 is CASSITLVANTEAFF. The CDR3, as DNA: TGTGCCAGTAGTATAACCCTCGTCGCTAACACTGAAGCTTTCTTT.

This chain uses TRBV7-2 with TRBJ2-1; 12 bases line up with TRBD2. In germline, CDR1 is SGHTA, CDR2 FQGNSA. The CDR3 is made up of 16 amino acids. V shed 5 bases and J 12 bases; nucleotides not matched to a gene: 14. The CDR3 DNA reads TGTGCCAGCAGCGACACCGGGACTAGCGGGTACTTGAGGCAGTTCTTC. Its translation: CASSDTGTSGYLRQFF.

The V gene is TRBV6-6, the J gene TRBJ1-3, with unresolved D. Looked up from germline, CDR1 is MNHNY and CDR2 is SVGAGI (reference sequence). There are 15 residues in the CDR3. V lost 0 bases, J lost 0 bases, and 6 bases lay in between. CDR3 in DNA: TGTGCCAGCAGTTACTCGGGGATCTCTGGAAACACCATATATTTT. This translates into CASSYSGISGNTIYF.

This chain uses TRBV7-2 with TRBJ2-7, with unresolved D. Looked up from germline, CDR1 is SGHTA and CDR2 is FQGNSA. The V end was cut by 5 bases, the J end by 1 base, with 9 bases between. This CDR3 region has 13 residues. The CDR3 spells CASSRTYSYEQYV. CDR3 DNA: TGTGCCAGCAGCCGGACCTATTCCTACGAGCAGTACGTC.

The chain employs TRBV19 and TRBJ2-3; 13 bases line up with TRBD2. There are 16 residues in the CDR3. The V gene end was trimmed by 6 bases and the J gene end by 2 bases; junction bases not matched to a gene: 5. Per germline, CDR1 LNHDA and CDR2 SQIVND (reference sequence). The CDR3 nucleotides are TGTGCCAGTAGACCTGGGACTAGCGGGACCACAGATACGCAGTATTTT. It specifies CASRPGTSGTTDTQYF.

V and J are TRBV9 and TRBJ2-1; D not resolved. The CDR3 extends over 15 amino acids. V was pared by 2 bases and J by 0 bases, with 9 bases between. From germline, CDR1 is SGDLS and CDR2 YYNGEE. CDR3 coding DNA: TGTGCCAGCAGCGTGGCCTACCCCTCCTACAATGAGCAGTTCTTC. This encodes CASSVAYPSYNEQFF.

The V and J genes are TRBV6-5 and TRBJ1-4; no clear D. The V gene's germline CDR1 is MNHEY and CDR2 SVGAGI. Trimming pared 7 bases from V and 5 bases from J, leaving 17 bases between. This CDR3 region has 15 residues. The DNA for the CDR3 is TGTGCCAGCAAGACGGGATTCTTCGCCAATGAAAAACTGTTTTTT. Protein sequence: CASKTGFFANEKLFF.

The chain uses TRBV9 and TRBJ2-1, with TRBD2 matching 7 bases. V lost 4 bases to trimming and J lost 2 bases; unmatched junction nucleotides: 6. This CDR3 has 15 amino acids. CDR1 SGDLS and CDR2 YYNGEE come from the germline V gene. Here the CDR3 reads CASSLSGNPYNEQFF. The CDR3 bases are TGTGCCAGCAGCTTAAGCGGGAACCCCTACAATGAGCAGTTCTTC.

V is TRBV27 and J is TRBJ1-1; D unclear. The CDR3 contains 14 residues. Trimming stripped 1 base from V and 6 bases from J, with 12 bases between. Germline-derived CDR1 and CDR2 are MNHEY and SMNVEV (reference sequence). The CDR3 bases are TGTGCCAGCAGTTTATTTCTCTCAACATCTGAAGCTTTCTTT. Protein: CASSLFLSTSEAFF.

The chain joins TRBV30 to TRBJ2-2; 7 nucleotides match TRBD2. Germline CDR1 reads GTSNPN; CDR2 reads SVGIG (reference sequence). J gave up 4 bases and V 0 bases, and 5 bases lay outside the gene matches. The CDR3 has 15 residues. The CDR3 protein is CAWSVGLGVTGELFF. The CDR3 nucleotides are TGTGCCTGGAGTGTTGGACTAGGGGTCACCGGGGAGCTGTTTTTT.

This clone was observed a few times. This rearrangement joins TRBV7-3 to TRBJ1-6, with a weak D call TRBD1 (5 bases). The germline CDR1 and CDR2 sequences are SGHTA and FQGTGA. Trimming stripped 5 bases from V and 7 bases from J, with 9 bases between. The CDR3 consists of 13 residues. The chain's CDR3 is CASSPGPNSPLHF. CDR3 DNA sequence: TGTGCCAGCAGCCCAGGGCCCAATTCACCCCTCCACTTT.

The chain joins TRBV6-2 or TRBV6-3 to TRBJ1-4, with D perhaps TRBD1 (5 bases). There are 18 residues in the CDR3. Germline loops: CDR1 MNHEY, CDR2 SVGEGT. V was shortened by 5 bases and J by 0 bases, with 19 bases between the two germline ends. The CDR3 protein is CASSPGTVTFSTNEKLFF. The CDR3 DNA reads as TGTGCCAGCAGTCCCGGGACCGTCACTTTCTCAACTAATGAAAAACTGTTTTTT.

The chain joins TRBV2 to TRBJ1-1; TRBD1 is a possible D gene (5 bases). CDR3 size: 14 residues. Trimming took off 4 bases at V and 6 bases at J, with 15 bases between the two ends. CDR1 and CDR2 (germline): SNHLY, FYNNEI. Written as DNA, the CDR3 is TGTGCCAGCAGTGTACAGATGAGGGGAGCTGAAGCTTTCTTT. Amino acid sequence: CASSVQMRGAEAFF. The full variable domain, in which reference TRBV2 and TRBJ1-1 provide the parts outside the CDR3, is EPEVTQTPSHQVTQMGQEVILRCVPISNHLYFYWYRQILGQKVEFLVSFYNNEISEKSEIFDDQFSVERPDGSNFTLKIRSTKLEDSAMYFCASSVQMRGAEAFFGQGTRLTVV.

The chain carries TRBV24-1 and TRBJ2-3, with unresolved D. Per the germline V gene, CDR1 is KGHDR and CDR2 is SFDVKD. The CDR3 runs to 12 residues. The germline V and J ends were trimmed by 9 bases and 0 bases, with 6 bases remaining between them. CDR3 nucleotide sequence: TGTGCCACCGAGTCAAGCACAGATACGCAGTATTTT. It specifies CATESSTDTQYF.

The chain uses TRBV29-1 and TRBJ2-6, with D uncertain. The CDR3 sequence is 13 residues long. Germline V gives CDR1 SQVTM, CDR2 ANQGSEA. V lost 6 bases and J 4 bases, leaving 10 bases between the germline ends. CDR3 in DNA: TGCAGCGTAGTGAGCCGGGGGGCCAACGTCCTGACTTTC. It codes for CSVVSRGANVLTF.

The V gene is TRBV19, the J gene TRBJ1-4; D is uncertain. The germline V gene has CDR1 LNHDA and CDR2 SQIVND (reference sequence). The length of the CDR3 is 15 residues. V was clipped by 5 bases and J by 5 bases, with 15 bases between them. The CDR3 bases are TGTGCCAGTAGTCGCATGGGGAATTACAATGAAAAACTGTTTTTT. Translating it yields CASSRMGNYNEKLFF.

The chain links TRBV19 to TRBJ1-2; D not resolved. The V gene's germline CDR1 is LNHDA and CDR2 SQIVND (reference sequence). The CDR3 consists of 10 residues. The V gene lost 10 bases and the J gene lost 7 bases, with 10 bases spanning the gap. This CDR3 reads CATFSGGYTF. CDR3 sequence (DNA): TGTGCCACTTTCTCGGGTGGCTACACCTTC.

The chain has TRBV5-6 and TRBJ1-2, with TRBD1 matching 8 bases. V was pared by 2 bases and J by 4 bases, with 7 bases of the junction left unmatched. This CDR3 comprises 15 residues. The germline V gene encodes CDR1 SGHDT and CDR2 YYEEEE. This CDR3 reads CASSLGPGGFYGYTF. CDR3 sequence (DNA): TGTGCCAGCAGCTTAGGTCCAGGGGGCTTCTATGGCTACACCTTC.

The chain employs TRBV2 and TRBJ2-7; no reliable D call. The CDR3 extends over 10 amino acids. Germline assignment: CDR1 SNHLY and CDR2 FYNNEI. The ends were cut back, 6 bases at V and 3 bases at J, with 3 bases in the middle. CDR3 coding DNA: TGTGCCAGCAGGGGCTACGAGCAGTACGTC. Translating it yields CASRGYEQYV.

This chain uses TRBV7-9 with TRBJ1-3; D not resolved. Germline assignment: CDR1 SEHNR and CDR2 FQNEAQ (reference sequence). This CDR3 comprises 13 residues. V was shortened by 7 bases and J by 4 bases, with 11 bases between the two germline ends. CDR3 coding DNA: TGTGCCAGCATGTTCTCGGAAGGAAACACCATATATTTT. Translation gives CASMFSEGNTIYF. Complete variable domain (other parts from reference TRBV7-9 and TRBJ1-3): DTGVSQNPRHKITKRGQNVTFRCDPISEHNRLYWYRQTLGQGPEFLTYFQNEAQLEKSRLLSDRFSAERPKGSFSTLEIQRTEQGDSAMYLCASMFSEGNTIYFGEGSWLTVV.

The chain carries TRBV12-3 or TRBV12-4 and TRBJ2-5; D remains unclear. The CDR3 contains 11 residues. V was shortened by 4 bases and J by 2 bases, with 2 bases between the two germline ends. This CDR3 reads CASSWQETQYF. As DNA, the CDR3 is TGTGCCAGCAGTTGGCAAGAGACCCAGTACTTC.

The rearrangement links TRBV9 to TRBJ1-2; D is unclear. Germline assignment: CDR1 SGDLS and CDR2 YYNGEE. The CDR3 sequence is 16 residues long. Trimming shortened V by 0 bases and J by 7 bases, and 19 bases separated the two germline ends. In DNA, the CDR3 is TGTGCCAGCAGCGTAGCGGTAGGGAGTGACTGGAGTGGCTACACCTTC. Amino acid sequence: CASSVAVGSDWSGYTF.

This clone was counted a single time. The gene calls are TRBV11-2 and TRBJ1-4; TRBD1 matches at 8 bases. CDR1 is SGHAT, CDR2 FQNNGV, per germline. The trim removed 5 bases at V and 8 bases at J, leaving 7 bases unmatched. The CDR3 loop spans 14 amino acids. CDR3 residues: CASSHRGLDEKLFF. CDR3 coding DNA: TGTGCCAGCAGCCACAGGGGGTTGGACGAAAAACTGTTTTTT.

The chain links TRBV7-9 to TRBJ2-3, with D hard to call. CDR1 is SEHNR and CDR2 is FQNEAQ in the germline V gene (reference sequence). V lost 5 bases and J lost 4, with 4 bases in between. The CDR3 spans 11 residues. The CDR3 loop reads CASSQSDTQYF. The CDR3 region has the DNA TGTGCCAGCAGCCAGTCAGATACGCAGTATTTT.

V and J are TRBV29-1 and TRBJ2-7; the D gene could be TRBD1 or TRBD2 (6 bases each). This CDR3 has 11 amino acids. The V gene's germline CDR1 is SQVTM and CDR2 ANQGSEA. V gave up 4 bases and J gave up 4 bases, with 8 bases separating them. The CDR3: CSVGGAYEQYF. CDR3 coding DNA: TGCAGCGTTGGGGGGGCATACGAGCAGTACTTC.

This chain uses TRBV15 with TRBJ2-3, with a tentative D call TRBD2 (5 bases). V was clipped by 3 bases and J by 0 bases, with 13 bases between them. There are 16 residues in the CDR3. The germline gives CDR1 LNHNV, CDR2 YYDKDF (reference sequence). As DNA, the CDR3 is TGTGCCACCAGCAGCCCTAGCAGAGCTAGCACAGATACGCAGTATTTT. This sequence encodes CATSSPSRASTDTQYF.

The genes are TRBV7-2 and TRBJ1-2; no reliable D call. Trimming pared 0 bases from V and 0 bases from J, leaving 14 bases between. Germline V gene data show CDR1 as SGHTA and CDR2 as FQGNSA. The CDR3 runs 17 residues. CDR3 in DNA: TGTGCCAGCAGCTTAGCTGGGTTGGGGTTAGCTAACTATGGCTACACCTTC. Its protein is CASSLAGLGLANYGYTF.

The chain combines TRBV7-2 with TRBJ2-7; maybe TRBD2 (5 bases). The CDR3 loop spans 15 amino acids. Germline V gene data show CDR1 as SGHTA and CDR2 as FQGNSA. Trimming cost V 0 bases and J 0 bases, with 9 bases left between them. The CDR3 sequence: CASSLAGSASYEQYV. The CDR3 DNA sequence: TGTGCCAGCAGCTTAGCTGGTAGCGCCTCCTACGAGCAGTACGTC.